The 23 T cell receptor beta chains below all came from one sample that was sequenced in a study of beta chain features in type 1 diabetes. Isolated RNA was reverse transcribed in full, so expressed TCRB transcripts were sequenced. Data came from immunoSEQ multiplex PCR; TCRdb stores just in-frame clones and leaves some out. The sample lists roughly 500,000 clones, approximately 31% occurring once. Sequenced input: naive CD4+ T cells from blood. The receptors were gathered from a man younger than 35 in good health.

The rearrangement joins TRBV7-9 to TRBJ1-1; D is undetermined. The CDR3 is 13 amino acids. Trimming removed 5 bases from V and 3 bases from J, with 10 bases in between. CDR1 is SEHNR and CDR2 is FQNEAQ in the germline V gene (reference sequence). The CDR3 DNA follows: TGTGCCAGCAGCCAGACGGAATACACTGAAGCTTTCTTT. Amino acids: CASSQTEYTEAFF.

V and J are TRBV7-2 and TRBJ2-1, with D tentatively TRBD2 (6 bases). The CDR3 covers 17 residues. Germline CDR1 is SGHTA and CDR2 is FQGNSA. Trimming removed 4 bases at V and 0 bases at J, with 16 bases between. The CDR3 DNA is TGTGCCAGCAGCTCCAACCGGGACGGGAGCTCCTACAATGAGCAGTTCTTC. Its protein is CASSSNRDGSSYNEQFF.

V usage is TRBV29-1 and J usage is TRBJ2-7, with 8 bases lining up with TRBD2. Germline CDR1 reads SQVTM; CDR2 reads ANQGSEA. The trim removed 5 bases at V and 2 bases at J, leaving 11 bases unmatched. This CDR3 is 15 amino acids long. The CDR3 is CSVRAVAGPTYEQYF. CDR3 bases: TGCAGCGTTAGGGCTGTAGCGGGACCGACCTACGAGCAGTACTTC.

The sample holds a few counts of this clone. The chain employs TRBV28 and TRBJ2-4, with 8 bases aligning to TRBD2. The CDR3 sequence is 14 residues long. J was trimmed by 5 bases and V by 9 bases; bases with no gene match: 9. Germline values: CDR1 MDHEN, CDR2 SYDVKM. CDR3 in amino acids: CASYDGRAQNIQYF. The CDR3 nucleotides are TGTGCCAGTTACGACGGGAGGGCCCAAAACATTCAGTACTTC.

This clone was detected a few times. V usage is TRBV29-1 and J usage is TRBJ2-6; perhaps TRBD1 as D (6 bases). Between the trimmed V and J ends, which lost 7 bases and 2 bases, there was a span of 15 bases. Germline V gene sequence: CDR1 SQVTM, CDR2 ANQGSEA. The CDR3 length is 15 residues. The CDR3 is CSALLGAAGANVLTF. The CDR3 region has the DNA TGCAGCGCTCTGCTGGGGGCCGCTGGGGCCAACGTCCTGACTTTC.

DNA of the CDR3: TGCGCCAGCAGACTGACCATGAACACTGAAGCTTTCTTT. Amino acid sequence: CASRLTMNTEAFF. The gene calls are TRBV5-1 and TRBJ1-1; D not certain. The CDR3 has 13 residues. The V gene's germline CDR1 is SGHRS and CDR2 YFSETQ. The V gene lost 5 bases and the J gene lost 0 bases, with 8 bases spanning the gap.

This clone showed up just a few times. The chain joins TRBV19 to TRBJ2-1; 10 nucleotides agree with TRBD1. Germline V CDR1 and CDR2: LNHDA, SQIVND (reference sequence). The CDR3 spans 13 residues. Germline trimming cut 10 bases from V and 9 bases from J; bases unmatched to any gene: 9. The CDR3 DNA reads TGTGCCACCTCGGGACAGGGGTCCGCTGAGCAGTTCTTC. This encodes CATSGQGSAEQFF.

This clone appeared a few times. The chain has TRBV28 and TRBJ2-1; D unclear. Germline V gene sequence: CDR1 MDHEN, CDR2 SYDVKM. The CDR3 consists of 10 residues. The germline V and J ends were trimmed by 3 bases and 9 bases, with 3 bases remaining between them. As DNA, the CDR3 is TGTGCCAGCAGTTTCGGTGAGCAGTTCTTC. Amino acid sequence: CASSFGEQFF.

CDR3 nucleotide sequence: TGCAGCGTTTCTGAAGTACGTCCTGGCTACACCTTC. It is translated as CSVSEVRPGYTF. This chain links TRBV29-1 with TRBJ1-2; no definite D call. Trimming cost V 5 bases and J 7 bases, with 14 bases left between them. CDR3 length: 12 amino acids. Germline V gene sequence: CDR1 SQVTM, CDR2 ANQGSEA. Drawing the rest from reference TRBV29-1 and TRBJ1-2, the complete variable domain is SAVISQKPSRDICQRGTSLTIQCQVDSQVTMMFWYRQQPGQSLTLIATANQGSEATYESGFVIDKFPISRPNLTFSTLTVSNMSPEDSSIYLCSVSEVRPGYTFGSGTRLTVV.

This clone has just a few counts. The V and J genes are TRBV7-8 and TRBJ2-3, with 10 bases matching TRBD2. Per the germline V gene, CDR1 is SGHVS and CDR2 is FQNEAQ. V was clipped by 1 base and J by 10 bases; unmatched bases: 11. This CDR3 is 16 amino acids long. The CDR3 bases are TGTGCCAGCAGCTTAGTCTCTAGCGGGGGCCCCGAGTCGCAGTATTTT. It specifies CASSLVSSGGPESQYF.

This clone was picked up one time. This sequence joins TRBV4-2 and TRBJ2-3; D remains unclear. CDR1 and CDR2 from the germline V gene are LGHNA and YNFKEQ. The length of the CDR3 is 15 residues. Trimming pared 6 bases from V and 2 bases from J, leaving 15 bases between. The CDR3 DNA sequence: TGTGCCAGCAGTCATCGGTCATCCACCACAGATACGCAGTATTTT. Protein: CASSHRSSTTDTQYF.

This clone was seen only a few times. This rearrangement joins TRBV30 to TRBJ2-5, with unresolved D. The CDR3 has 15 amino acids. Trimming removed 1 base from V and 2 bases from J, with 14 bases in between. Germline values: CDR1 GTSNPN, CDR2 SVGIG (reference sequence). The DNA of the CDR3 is TGTGCCTGGAGTGGGTTGTGGAGCCTGCAAGAGACCCAGTACTTC. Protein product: CAWSGLWSLQETQYF.

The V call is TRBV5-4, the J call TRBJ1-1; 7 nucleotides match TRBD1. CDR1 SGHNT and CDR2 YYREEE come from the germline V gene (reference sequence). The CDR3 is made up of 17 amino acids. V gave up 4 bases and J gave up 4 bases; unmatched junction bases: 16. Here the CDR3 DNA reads TGTGCCAGCAGCGGCCACGGTAGGGAGGGGGCACGCACTGAAGCTTTCTTT. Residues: CASSGHGREGARTEAFF.

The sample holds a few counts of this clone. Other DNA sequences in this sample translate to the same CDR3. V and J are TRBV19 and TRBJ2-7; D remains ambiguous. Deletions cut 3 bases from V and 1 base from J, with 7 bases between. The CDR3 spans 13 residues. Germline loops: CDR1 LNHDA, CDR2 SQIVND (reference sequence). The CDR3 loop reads CASSIRQSYEQYF. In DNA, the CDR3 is TGTGCCAGTAGTATTAGGCAATCCTACGAGCAGTACTTC.

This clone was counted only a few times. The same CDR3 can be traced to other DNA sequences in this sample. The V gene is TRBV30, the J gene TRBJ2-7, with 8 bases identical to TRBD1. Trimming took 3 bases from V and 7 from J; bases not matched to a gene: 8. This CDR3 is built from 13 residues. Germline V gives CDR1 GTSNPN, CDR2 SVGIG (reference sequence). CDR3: CAWSGQGSYEQYF. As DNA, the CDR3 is TGTGCCTGGAGCGGACAGGGTTCTTATGAGCAGTACTTC.

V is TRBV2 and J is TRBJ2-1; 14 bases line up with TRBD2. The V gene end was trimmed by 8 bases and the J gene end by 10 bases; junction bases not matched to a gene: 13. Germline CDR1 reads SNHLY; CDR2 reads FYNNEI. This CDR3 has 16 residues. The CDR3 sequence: CASPQRGTSGSREQFF. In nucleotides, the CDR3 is TGTGCCAGCCCCCAGAGAGGGACTAGCGGGAGTAGGGAGCAGTTCTTC.

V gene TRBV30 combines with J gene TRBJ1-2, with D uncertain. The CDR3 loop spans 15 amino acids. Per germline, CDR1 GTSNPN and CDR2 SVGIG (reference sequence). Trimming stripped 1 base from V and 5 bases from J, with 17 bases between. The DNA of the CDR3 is TGTGCCTGGAGTGAGGCAGGAATGGTGGGGTATGGCTACACCTTC. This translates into CAWSEAGMVGYGYTF.

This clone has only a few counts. The CDR3 spells CASSNFAQGPRIEQYF. The CDR3, as DNA: TGCGCCAGCAGCAATTTCGCCCAGGGCCCTAGAATAGAGCAGTACTTC. This chain joins TRBV4-3 and TRBJ2-7; D is perhaps TRBD1 (5 bases). Between the trimmed V and J ends, which lost 5 bases and 7 bases, there was a span of 24 bases. The germline V gene encodes CDR1 LGHNA and CDR2 YSLEER. There are 16 residues in the CDR3.

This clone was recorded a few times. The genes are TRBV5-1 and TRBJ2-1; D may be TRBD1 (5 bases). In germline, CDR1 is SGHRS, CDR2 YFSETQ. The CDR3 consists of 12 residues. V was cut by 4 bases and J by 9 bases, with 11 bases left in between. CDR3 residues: CASSKTVGEQFF. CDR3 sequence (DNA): TGCGCCAGCAGCAAGACAGTGGGTGAGCAGTTCTTC.

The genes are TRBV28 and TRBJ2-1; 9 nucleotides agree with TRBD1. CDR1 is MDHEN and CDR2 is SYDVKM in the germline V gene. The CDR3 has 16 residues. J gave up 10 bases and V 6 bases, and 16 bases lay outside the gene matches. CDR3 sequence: CASREIGTGRFQEQFF. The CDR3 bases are TGTGCCAGCAGGGAAATCGGGACAGGGAGATTCCAAGAGCAGTTCTTC.

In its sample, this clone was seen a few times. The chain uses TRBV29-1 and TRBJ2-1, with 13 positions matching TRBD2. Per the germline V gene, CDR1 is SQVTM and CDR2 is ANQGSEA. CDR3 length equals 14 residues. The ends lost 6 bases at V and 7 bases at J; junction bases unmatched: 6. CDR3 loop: CSVLGLAGANEQFF. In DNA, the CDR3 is TGCAGCGTCCTCGGACTAGCGGGGGCTAATGAGCAGTTCTTC.

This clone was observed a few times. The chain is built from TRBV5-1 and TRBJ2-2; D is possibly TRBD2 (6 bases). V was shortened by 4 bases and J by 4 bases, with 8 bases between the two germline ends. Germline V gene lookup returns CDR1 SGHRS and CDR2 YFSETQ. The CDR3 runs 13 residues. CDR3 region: CASSGGLTGELFF. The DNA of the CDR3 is TGCGCCAGCAGCGGAGGGCTCACCGGGGAGCTGTTTTTT.

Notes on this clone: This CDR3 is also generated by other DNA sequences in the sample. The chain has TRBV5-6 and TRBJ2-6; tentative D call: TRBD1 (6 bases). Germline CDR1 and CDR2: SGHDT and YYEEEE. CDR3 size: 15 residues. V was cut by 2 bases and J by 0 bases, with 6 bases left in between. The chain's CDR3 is CASSLQGSGANVLTF. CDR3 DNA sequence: TGTGCCAGCAGCTTACAGGGCTCTGGGGCCAACGTCCTGACTTTC.